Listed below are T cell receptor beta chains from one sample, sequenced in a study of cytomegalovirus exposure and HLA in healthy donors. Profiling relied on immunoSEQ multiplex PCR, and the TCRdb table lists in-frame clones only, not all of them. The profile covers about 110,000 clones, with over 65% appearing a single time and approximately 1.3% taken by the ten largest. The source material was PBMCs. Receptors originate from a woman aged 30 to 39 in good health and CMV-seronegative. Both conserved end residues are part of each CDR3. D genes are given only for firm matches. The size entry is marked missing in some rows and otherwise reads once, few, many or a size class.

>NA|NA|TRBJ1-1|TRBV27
CASSFPGGTEAFF
TGTGCCAGCAGTTTTCCAGGAGGCACTGAAGCTTTCTTT
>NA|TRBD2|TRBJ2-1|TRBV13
CASSLPVAGGHDEQFF
TGTGCCAGCAGCTTACCGGTGGCGGGAGGGCACGATGAGCAGTTCTTC
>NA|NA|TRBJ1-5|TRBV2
CASRDHRASNQPQHF
TGTGCCAGCAGGGATCACAGGGCAAGCAATCAGCCCCAGCATTTT
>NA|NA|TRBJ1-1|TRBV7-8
CASFAMRGGGKNTEAFF
TGTGCCAGCTTCGCCATGAGGGGAGGTGGAAAGAACACTGAAGCTTTCTTT
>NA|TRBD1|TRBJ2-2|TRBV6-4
CASSGDSRAGELFF
TGTGCCAGCAGCGGGGACAGCCGGGCCGGGGAGCTGTTTTTT
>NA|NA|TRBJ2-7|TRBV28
CASSLFGTTTYEQYF
TGTGCCAGCAGTTTATTCGGGACAACTACCTACGAGCAGTACTTC
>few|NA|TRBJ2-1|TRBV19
CASEGQTYNEQFF
TGTGCCAGCGAAGGACAGACCTACAATGAGCAGTTCTTC
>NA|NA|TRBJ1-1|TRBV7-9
CASSPTGNTEAFF
TGTGCCAGCAGCCCCACGGGGAACACTGAAGCTTTCTTT
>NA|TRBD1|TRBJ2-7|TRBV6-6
CASRPGTGSYEQYF
TGTGCCAGCAGGCCCGGGACAGGGTCATACGAGCAGTACTTC
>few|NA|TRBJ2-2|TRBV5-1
CASSLNQGTNTGELFF
TGCGCCAGCAGCTTGAACCAGGGTACGAACACCGGGGAGCTGTTTTTT
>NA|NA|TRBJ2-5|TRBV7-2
CASSTRAGRQETQYF
TGTGCCAGCAGCACACGCGCGGGCAGGCAAGAGACCCAGTACTTC
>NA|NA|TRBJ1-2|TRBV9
CASSANSDRGYTF
TGTGCCAGCAGCGCCAATTCAGACAGGGGCTACACCTTC
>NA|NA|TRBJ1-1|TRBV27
CASSWTRETEAFF
TGTGCCAGCAGTTGGACACGAGAGACTGAAGCTTTCTTT
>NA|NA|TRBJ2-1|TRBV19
CASSTLVSSYNEQFF
TGTGCCAGTAGTACCCTGGTTAGCAGCTACAATGAGCAGTTCTTC
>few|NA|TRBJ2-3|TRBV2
CASTSGQLTDTQYF
TGTGCCAGCACTTCCGGACAGCTAACAGATACGCAGTATTTT